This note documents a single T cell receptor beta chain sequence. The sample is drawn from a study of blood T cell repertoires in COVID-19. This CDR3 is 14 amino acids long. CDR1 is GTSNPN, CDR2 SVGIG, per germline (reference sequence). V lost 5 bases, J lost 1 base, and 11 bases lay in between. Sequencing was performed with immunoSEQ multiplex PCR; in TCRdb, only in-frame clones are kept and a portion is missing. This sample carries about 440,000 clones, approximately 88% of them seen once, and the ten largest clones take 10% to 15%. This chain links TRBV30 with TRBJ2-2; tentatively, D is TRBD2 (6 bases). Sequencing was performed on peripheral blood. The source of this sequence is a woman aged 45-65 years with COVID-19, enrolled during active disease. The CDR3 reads CAWRRGMNTGELFF. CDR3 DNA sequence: TGTGCCTGGCGGCGGGGAATGAACACCGGGGAGCTGTTTTTT.